Reported below is one T cell receptor beta chain. In the original workflow: Cell counts per sample came from amplifying reference gene primers. Method: immunoSEQ multiplex PCR; TCRdb's copy keeps in-frame clones and lacks some. The DNA gave D and trimming, while V, J and clone size come from that table. In the table there are tens of thousands of clones, roughly 80% of which are singletons. This entry comes from a study of blood T cell repertoires in COVID-19. Study-level information: Whether acute or convalescent, the COVID-19 samples came from the United States, Italy and Spain. From T cells, B-cell-depleted T cells, or PBMCs came the material, which was cDNA or gDNA.

The CDR3 extends over 14 amino acids. The V end lost 3 bases, the J end lost 2 bases, and 11 bases lay between the germline ends. Germline V lookup: CDR1 KGHSH, CDR2 LQKENI. This sequence was found in an older man with acute or convalescent COVID-19. The specimen was peripheral blood. This sequence joins TRBV18 and TRBJ2-7; possible D gene TRBD1, 5 bases. This CDR3 reads CASSPLGQPYEQYF. DNA of the CDR3: TGTGCCAGCTCACCCCTAGGACAACCCTACGAGCAGTACTTC.